The rows below give T cell receptor beta chains drawn from one sample of a study of beta chain features in type 1 diabetes. Some clones are missing from TCRdb's copy, which holds only in-frame ones; the method was immunoSEQ multiplex PCR. This sample has hundreds of thousands of clones; 13% to 15% occur once, and the top ten carry 0.017%. Input material: naive CD4+ T cells from blood. Receptors were obtained from a man aged 25 to 40 with type 1 diabetes. The CDR3 runs from the conserved cysteine through the conserved F or W. Fields, in order: CDR3 length, V gene, CDR3 protein.

CDR3 length: 14; V gene: TRBV9; CDR3 protein: CASSPGREDHEQYF
CDR3 length: 17; V gene: TRBV4-3; CDR3 protein: CASSQNPSGRNTGELFF
CDR3 length: 13; V gene: TRBV29-1; CDR3 protein: CSAQGSYNEKLFF
CDR3 length: 15; V gene: TRBV28; CDR3 protein: CASSSRLDYTGELFF
CDR3 length: 14; V gene: TRBV5-1; CDR3 protein: CASSGLGLQETQYF
CDR3 length: 18; V gene: TRBV30; CDR3 protein: CAWNGGSRARGSYNEQFF
CDR3 length: 16; V gene: TRBV5-1; CDR3 protein: CASSLGPGQPTDTQYF
CDR3 length: 15; V gene: TRBV18; CDR3 protein: CASSPSGWDSGEQYF
CDR3 length: 14; V gene: TRBV4-2; CDR3 protein: CASSQDLPGGEAFF
CDR3 length: 12; V gene: TRBV28; CDR3 protein: CASSLASYEQYF
CDR3 length: 16; V gene: TRBV28; CDR3 protein: CASSIRGTTGTDTQYF
CDR3 length: 14; V gene: TRBV2; CDR3 protein: CASCEVHSNQPQHF
CDR3 length: 16; V gene: TRBV5-1; CDR3 protein: CASSDSVGGLVTEAFF
CDR3 length: 15; V gene: TRBV7-8; CDR3 protein: CASSLPGTGSWEQFF
CDR3 length: 16; V gene: TRBV9; CDR3 protein: CASSYLPGLAYNEQFF
CDR3 length: 13; V gene: TRBV7-9; CDR3 protein: CASSFALLTEAFF
CDR3 length: 13; V gene: TRBV28; CDR3 protein: CASSPSYYYGYTF
CDR3 length: 16; V gene: TRBV7-6; CDR3 protein: CASSETEITSTDTQYF
CDR3 length: 14; V gene: TRBV7-9; CDR3 protein: CASSRAGSTGELFF
CDR3 length: 14; V gene: TRBV21-1; CDR3 protein: CASRTSGGTDTQYF
CDR3 length: 15; V gene: TRBV7-9; CDR3 protein: CASPRGPGSYNEQFF
CDR3 length: 14; V gene: TRBV5-1; CDR3 protein: CASHGLAGGNEQFF
CDR3 length: 15; V gene: TRBV14; CDR3 protein: CASSHTAKSYNEQFF
CDR3 length: 16; V gene: TRBV18; CDR3 protein: CASSPQPTGTSYGYTF
CDR3 length: 15; V gene: TRBV9; CDR3 protein: CASSVGQEVSTEAFF
CDR3 length: 16; V gene: TRBV4-3; CDR3 protein: CASSQGPGAGEETQYF
CDR3 length: 14; V gene: TRBV19; CDR3 protein: CASSIGQQNTEAFF
CDR3 length: 15; V gene: TRBV5-4; CDR3 protein: CASSLNTADQETQYF
CDR3 length: 15; V gene: TRBV29-1; CDR3 protein: CSVEGDRGGTGELFF
CDR3 length: 14; V gene: TRBV18; CDR3 protein: CASSRDREIGGYTF
CDR3 length: 15; V gene: TRBV18; CDR3 protein: CASSPDAGTGVEQYF
CDR3 length: 14; V gene: TRBV5-1; CDR3 protein: CASSLLAGAYEQYF